What follows are 32 T cell receptor beta chains derived from one specimen sequenced in a study of molecular identifiers for immune sequencing clone quantification. TCRdb re-called the PCR reads through MiXCR, storing one row per CDR3 protein. The table includes 88,000 or so distinct CDR3 sequences, around 20% detected once. Sequenced: naive CD8+ T cells from blood, with Jurkat cell RNA spiked in. The subset is: FACS-sorted CD8+CD4-CCR7+CD45RA+ naive T cells. These receptors all come from a human donor in good health. Some libraries in this study had Jurkat cell RNA spiked in.

This clonotype was observed at least ten times. The chain has TRBV24-1 and TRBJ1-3, with TRBD1 matching over 7 bases. The germline CDR1 and CDR2 sequences are KGHDR and SFDVKD. The trim removed 5 bases at V and 4 bases at J, leaving 13 bases unmatched. This CDR3 region has 17 residues. The chain's CDR3 is CATSAPGATGTGNTIYF. CDR3 nucleotides: TGTGCCACCAGTGCCCCGGGGGCGACAGGGACGGGAAACACCATATATTTT.

As concerns this clonotype: A much larger clonotype is one base distant, so this may be a read error. The V and J genes are TRBV27 and TRBJ1-5, with D unresolved. The germline V gene has CDR1 MNHEY and CDR2 SMNVEV (reference sequence). V was trimmed by 5 bases and J by 6 bases, leaving 8 bases between them. The CDR3 is made up of 12 amino acids. CDR3 protein: CASSQWSQPQHF. Written as DNA, the CDR3 is TGTGCCAGCAGTCAGTGGAGTCAGCCCCAGCATTTT.

The chain employs TRBV19 and TRBJ1-1; 7 bases fit TRBD1. The CDR3 covers 13 residues. The J segment lost 10 bases and the V segment lost 4 bases, leaving 9 bases of the junction unmatched. Germline V gene data show CDR1 as LNHDA and CDR2 as SQIVND (reference sequence). In nucleotides, the CDR3 is TGTGCCAGTAGTACCCGGGACAGACGAAGAGCTTTCTTT. Encoded protein: CASSTRDRRRAFF.

This clonotype was counted between two and nine times. The J gene is TRBJ2-2, the V gene TRBV9, with D unclear. Germline CDR1 and CDR2: SGDLS and YYNGEE. The CDR3 runs to 14 residues. Between the trimmed V and J ends, which lost 3 bases and 2 bases, there was a span of 8 bases. This chain's CDR3 is CASSGAPNTGELFF. CDR3 sequence (DNA): TGTGCCAGCAGCGGAGCCCCAAACACCGGGGAGCTGTTTTTT.

For this clonotype: A read error may produce the germline difference seen at one junction end. This chain connects TRBV5-3 to TRBJ2-5; 7 bases map to TRBD2. TRBV5-3 is filed as an ORF, its function uncertain. The CDR3 loop spans 15 amino acids. In DNA form, the CDR3 reads TGTGCCAGCAGCTTCCCCGGGACTATGCAAGAGACCCAGTACTTC. This sequence encodes CASSFPGTMQETQYF.

This clonotype has a count of ten or more. The chain uses TRBV27 and TRBJ2-7; D is undetermined. V lost 8 bases and J 0 bases, leaving 8 bases between the germline ends. Germline V gene data show CDR1 as MNHEY and CDR2 as SMNVEV (reference sequence). This CDR3 has 12 amino acids. The CDR3 sequence is CASSGPSYEQYF. In DNA form, the CDR3 reads TGTGCCAGCTCCGGGCCCTCCTACGAGCAGTACTTC.

This clonotype was recorded many times. The rearrangement uses TRBV9 and TRBJ2-3, with 9 bases identical to TRBD2. V gave up 4 bases and J gave up 6 bases; unmatched junction bases: 12. CDR1 and CDR2 from the germline V gene are SGDLS and YYNGEE. The CDR3 consists of 16 residues. CDR3 nucleotides: TGTGCCAGCAGCCCAGAGGGCGGGGGGGCCGTGGATACGCAGTATTTT. It specifies CASSPEGGGAVDTQYF. Using reference TRBV9 and TRBJ2-3 for the parts outside the CDR3, the full variable domain is DSGVTQTPKHLITATGQRVTLRCSPRSGDLSVYWYQQSLDQGLQFLIQYYNGEERAKGNILERFSAQQFPDLHSELNLSSLELGDSALYFCASSPEGGGAVDTQYFGPGTRLTVL.

This clonotype was observed many times. J is TRBJ1-1 and V is TRBV20-1; 10 bases fit TRBD1. CDR3 length equals 16 residues. The junction had 10 bases not matched to a gene; V was cut back by 2 bases and J by 4 bases. CDR1 is DFQATT and CDR2 is SNEGSKA in the germline V gene (reference sequence). CDR3 protein: CSARWLRQGAATEAFF. In DNA, the CDR3 is TGCAGTGCTAGATGGCTGAGACAGGGGGCGGCCACTGAAGCTTTCTTT.

The table lists this clonotype with many counts. The CDR3 coding sequence is TGCGCCAGCAGTGAGGACGGAGCTAGCACAGATACGCAGTATTTT. Protein: CASSEDGASTDTQYF. V is TRBV10-1 and J is TRBJ2-3; D unclear. CDR3 size: 15 residues. Germline values: CDR1 WNHNN, CDR2 SYGVQD (reference sequence). Trimming left V 2 bases short and J 0 bases short, with 9 bases between.

With regard to this clonotype: A much larger clone lies one base from this, so it may be a read error. The CDR3 sequence is CATLDRYSNTEAFF. CDR3 nucleotides: TGTGCCACTTTGGACAGGTACTCGAACACTGAAGCTTTCTTT. The chain recombines TRBV6-5 with TRBJ1-1, with TRBD1 matching over 7 bases. The ends lost 10 bases at V and 1 base at J; junction bases unmatched: 9. The CDR3 extends over 14 amino acids. The V gene's germline CDR1 is MNHEY and CDR2 SVGAGI.

V usage is TRBV27 and J usage is TRBJ1-5, with D possibly being TRBD1 (5 bases). Per germline, CDR1 MNHEY and CDR2 SMNVEV (reference sequence). This CDR3 contains 13 residues. Trimming stripped 3 bases from V and 7 bases from J, with 10 bases between. CDR3 in amino acids: CASSLGRRQPQHF. The CDR3 coding sequence is TGTGCCAGCAGTTTGGGACGGAGGCAGCCCCAGCATTTT.

This clonotype has more than one count but fewer than ten. A much larger clone lies one base from this, so it may be a read error. The rearrangement joins TRBV7-2 to TRBJ2-7; 9 bases are a match to TRBD2. Per germline, CDR1 SGHTA and CDR2 FQGNSA. The CDR3 has 18 amino acids. The CDR3 is CASSLGLNPLAGFDEQHF. The CDR3 DNA sequence: TGTGCCAGCAGCTTAGGTCTTAACCCGCTAGCGGGGTTTGACGAGCAGCACTTC.

On this clonotype: A much larger clone lies a single base off, so this may be a read error. This rearrangement joins TRBV11-2 to TRBJ1-1; D ambiguous. The length of the CDR3 is 13 residues. The germline V gene encodes CDR1 SGHAT and CDR2 FQNNGV. CDR3 DNA sequence: TGTGCCAGCAGCTTAGAAAAGGCGCTCGGAGCTTACTTT. It translates to CASSLEKALGAYF. The full variable domain, in which reference TRBV11-2 and TRBJ1-1 provide the parts outside the CDR3, is EAGVAQSPRYKIIEKRQSVAFWCNPISGHATLYWYQQILGQGPKLLIQFQNNGVVDDSQLPKDRFSAERLKGVDSTLKIQPAKLEDSAVYLCASSLEKALGAYFGQGTRLTVV.

With respect to this clonotype: This may stem from a read error, because a much larger clone lies one nucleotide away. J is TRBJ2-5 and V is TRBV6-6; maybe TRBD1 (5 bases). The length of the CDR3 is 14 residues. CDR1 is MNHNY and CDR2 is SVGAGI in the germline V gene (reference sequence). Trimming cost V 5 bases and J 4 bases, with 14 bases left between them. The CDR3 reads CASSETVTRETQYF. CDR3 in DNA: TGTGCCAGCAGTGAGACAGTTACCCGAGAGACCCAGTACTTC.

This clonotype was observed many times. The V call is TRBV7-9, the J call TRBJ1-1; D possibly corresponds to TRBD1 (5 bases). V was clipped by 5 bases and J by 7 bases, with 11 bases between them. Germline-derived CDR1 and CDR2 are SEHNR and FQNEAQ (reference sequence). This CDR3 is built from 12 residues. This CDR3 is CASSMGGYEAFF. The CDR3 DNA reads as TGTGCCAGCAGCATGGGGGGGTATGAAGCTTTCTTT.

This clonotype appeared many times. This chain joins TRBV4-2 and TRBJ2-7; D is possibly TRBD2 (7 bases). Germline values: CDR1 LGHNA, CDR2 YNFKEQ. The V gene lost 5 bases and the J gene lost 5 bases, with 19 bases spanning the gap. This CDR3 contains 15 residues. This CDR3 reads CASSSVGGLRNEQYF. The CDR3 nucleotides are TGTGCCAGCAGCTCCGTCGGGGGGCTGAGGAACGAGCAGTACTTC.

Ten or more counts support this clonotype. This sequence joins TRBV27 and TRBJ2-3; D is uncertain. V was clipped by 5 bases and J by 3 bases, with 6 bases between them. The CDR3 loop spans 12 amino acids. Per germline, CDR1 MNHEY and CDR2 SMNVEV (reference sequence). The CDR3 nucleotides read TGTGCCAGCAGTCCCAAGACAGATACGCAGTATTTT. Encoded protein: CASSPKTDTQYF.

There are many counts of this clonotype. This CDR3 is CASSLGSEAFF. The CDR3 coding sequence is TGTGCCAGCAGCTTAGGGTCTGAAGCTTTCTTT. The chain uses TRBV27 and TRBJ1-1; D unclear. This CDR3 is 11 amino acids long. In germline, CDR1 is MNHEY, CDR2 SMNVEV (reference sequence). Trimming took 6 bases from V and 6 from J, leaving 8 bases between them.

In the case of this clonotype: A much larger clone sits a single nucleotide away, making a read error possible. The CDR3 sequence is CATSRGGQGVYEQHF. The CDR3 bases are TGTGCCACCAGCAGAGGGGGGCAGGGGGTCTACGAGCAGCACTTC. The gene calls are TRBV15 and TRBJ2-7; TRBD1 matches 7 bases. The CDR3 covers 15 residues. The V gene's germline CDR1 is LNHNV and CDR2 YYDKDF (reference sequence).

With respect to this clonotype: It may be a read error: a sequence one base away is much more abundant. V and J are TRBV20-1 and TRBJ2-5; D is perhaps TRBD1 (6 bases). CDR3 size: 15 residues. Trimming took off 3 bases at V and 0 bases at J, with 14 bases between the two ends. Germline CDR1 is DFQATT and CDR2 is SNEGSKA (reference sequence). The CDR3 DNA is TGCAGTGCTAGGCCCGGGGACAAAAACCAAGAGACCCAGTACTTC. Its protein product is CSARPGDKNQETQYF.

This clonotype was counted ten times or more. The chain joins TRBV12-3 or TRBV12-4 to TRBJ2-7; either TRBD1 or TRBD2 may supply D (5 bases each). The CDR3 loop spans 14 amino acids. Between the trimmed V and J ends, which lost 5 bases and 4 bases, there was a span of 15 bases. CDR3: CASSPGPGSYEQYF. CDR3 nucleotide sequence: TGTGCCAGCAGTCCAGGGCCGGGGAGTTACGAGCAGTACTTC.

Remarks on this clonotype: A much bigger clone sits one base away, suggesting this may be a read error. This chain links TRBV7-9 with TRBJ1-1, with TRBD1 as a possible D gene (6 bases). This CDR3 contains 15 residues. Trimming pared 4 bases from V and 3 bases from J, leaving 15 bases between. Per the germline V gene, CDR1 is SEHNR and CDR2 is FQNEAQ (reference sequence). The CDR3 sequence: CASSSRDNIDTEAFF. CDR3 in DNA: TGTGCCAGCAGCTCCCGGGACAATATTGACACTGAAGCTTTCTTT.

This chain links TRBV12-3 or TRBV12-4 with TRBJ1-5; D unclear. V was cut by 5 bases and J by 6 bases, with 14 bases left in between. CDR3 length: 14 amino acids. CDR3 residues: CASSVSTITQPQHF. The CDR3, as DNA: TGTGCCAGCAGTGTTTCGACTATTACTCAGCCCCAGCATTTT.

Many counts were recorded for this clonotype. This chain connects TRBV6-5 to TRBJ1-2; D is undetermined. This CDR3 region has 12 residues. Germline CDR1 is MNHEY and CDR2 is SVGAGI. V was clipped by 4 bases and J by 7 bases, with 10 bases between them. CDR3: CASSSSRSGYTF. For the CDR3, the DNA is TGTGCCAGCAGTTCCAGTAGGAGTGGCTACACCTTC.

This clonotype has at least ten counts. The rearrangement joins TRBV19 to TRBJ2-3, with TRBD2 identical over 10 bases. Germline values: CDR1 LNHDA, CDR2 SQIVND (reference sequence). The CDR3 spans 15 residues. V shed 7 bases, J shed 0 bases, and the junction held 4 bases outside the gene matches. In DNA, the CDR3 is TGTGCCAGTACTCTAGCGGGGGCAAGCACAGATACGCAGTATTTT. Translation: CASTLAGASTDTQYF. Looking up the rest from reference TRBV19 and TRBJ2-3 gives the full variable domain: DGGITQSPKYLFRKEGQNVTLSCEQNLNHDAMYWYRQDPGQGLRLIYYSQIVNDFQKGDIAEGYSVSREKKESFPLTVTSAQKNPTAFYLCASTLAGASTDTQYFGPGTRLTVL.

The genes are TRBV6-2 or TRBV6-3 and TRBJ2-2, with D tentatively TRBD2 (6 bases). This CDR3 spans 13 amino acids. Germline V gene data show CDR1 as MNHEY and CDR2 as SVGEGT. V lost 2 bases, J lost 7 bases, and 8 bases lay in between. The CDR3 coding sequence is TGTGCCAGCAGTTACGGGGGGAACGGGGAGCTGTTTTTT. Translating it yields CASSYGGNGELFF.

To note about this clonotype: A junction end diverges from the germline sequence, so it may reflect a read error. The CDR3 DNA follows: TGCGCCAGCAGCCTTGTCCCCGGGGATGTTTATGAAAAACTGTCTTTT. Its protein product is CASSLVPGDVYEKLSF. V gene TRBV4-1 combines with J gene TRBJ1-4, with no clear D. This CDR3 has 16 residues. CDR1 MGHRA and CDR2 YSYEKL come from the germline V gene.

This clonotype showed up many times. The chain links TRBV5-6 to TRBJ1-1; D gene uncertain. The V end was cut by 6 bases, the J end by 5 bases, with 11 bases between. The CDR3 is 12 amino acids. The germline V gene has CDR1 SGHDT and CDR2 YYEEEE. Written as DNA, the CDR3 is TGTGCCAGCATGGGGAGTCGGACTGAAGCTTTCTTT. Protein sequence: CASMGSRTEAFF.

The chain uses TRBV24-1 and TRBJ2-3, with D possibly matching TRBD1 (5 bases). The CDR3 runs to 15 residues. Per germline, CDR1 KGHDR and CDR2 SFDVKD. V lost 5 bases and J 2 bases, leaving 13 bases between the germline ends. The CDR3 protein is CATSVYRGYTDTQYF. CDR3 nucleotides: TGTGCCACCAGTGTTTATAGGGGATACACAGATACGCAGTATTTT.

This clonotype was observed at least ten times. The chain links TRBV30 to TRBJ2-3, with 8 bases fitting TRBD1. CDR1 is GTSNPN and CDR2 is SVGIG in the germline V gene (reference sequence). The CDR3 runs 14 residues. V shed 3 bases, J shed 8 bases, and the junction held 10 bases outside the gene matches. The CDR3 region is CAWSYRTGIVTQYF. For the CDR3, the DNA is TGTGCCTGGAGCTACCGGACAGGGATCGTTACGCAGTATTTT.

The chain couples TRBV5-6 to TRBJ2-2; D may be TRBD1 (5 bases). CDR1 is SGHDT and CDR2 is YYEEEE in the germline V gene. Trimming shortened V by 0 bases and J by 6 bases, and 18 bases separated the two germline ends. This CDR3 has 17 amino acids. The DNA of the CDR3 is TGTGCCAGCAGCTTGGCTTTGGGGCCTAGTGACGCCGGGGAGCTGTTTTTT. It is translated as CASSLALGPSDAGELFF.

This clonotype turned up a few times. V gene TRBV12-3 or TRBV12-4 combines with J gene TRBJ2-3; D is uncertain. This CDR3 spans 14 amino acids. V gave up 6 bases and J gave up 2 bases, with 12 bases separating them. The CDR3: CASSNIEHTDTQYF. In DNA form, the CDR3 reads TGTGCCAGCAGCAATATTGAGCACACAGATACGCAGTATTTT.